The sequence of this TCR beta chain was determined in a study of cytomegalovirus exposure and HLA in healthy donors. Study-wide results and caveats: An analysis was carried out at a later point. It showed that HLA-associated TCR beta chains were more clonally expanded than equally common non-associated chains.

The CDR3 loop spans 13 amino acids. The germline gives CDR1 MDHEN, CDR2 SYDVKM. V dropped 5 bases and J dropped 0 bases, with 7 bases sitting between them. For this clone: What it recognizes is unknown.

A multiplex PCR was run with 60 Vbeta primers and 13 Jbeta primers. Sequenced by immunoSEQ multiplex PCR; TCRdb stores in-frame clones only, minus some. Counted here are around 100,000 clones, 82% occurring once; the ten biggest clones make up just under 2.5%. The sequence was collected from a woman between 18 and 29 years old in good health and CMV-seronegative. This chain joins TRBV28 and TRBJ1-1; no clear D. The sequenced sample consisted of PBMCs. This CDR3 reads CASSVVVNTEAFF. The CDR3 coding sequence is TGTGCCAGCAGTGTAGTCGTGAACACTGAAGCTTTCTTT.